Below, 30 T cell receptor beta chains from the same sample are listed, as sequenced in a study of response to subunit inactivated influenza vaccine. TCRdb processed the RT-PCR reads anew with MiXCR; each CDR3 protein has one entry. The sample contains 700,000 to 800,000 distinct CDR3 sequences, approximately 18% of which appear only once. The sample consisted of PBMCs from blood, taken 5 days after vaccination. These receptors came from a man aged 45-65 years who received an inactivated influenza vaccine.

This chain uses TRBV20-1 with TRBJ2-7, with 7 nucleotides matching TRBD1. CDR1 DFQATT and CDR2 SNEGSKA come from the germline V gene (reference sequence). V gave up 2 bases and J gave up 2 bases; unmatched junction bases: 12. This CDR3 is 16 amino acids long. The CDR3: CSARPITRQGPYEQYF. The CDR3 DNA sequence: TGCAGTGCTAGACCTATTACCCGACAGGGCCCCTACGAGCAGTACTTC.

In DNA, the CDR3 is TGTGCCAGCCGCATGCAGGGGAGTTACGGCTACACCTTC. Its translation: CASRMQGSYGYTF. V gene TRBV6-1 combines with J gene TRBJ1-2; tentative D call: TRBD1 (6 bases). The CDR3 length is 13 residues. V was clipped by 8 bases and J by 8 bases, with 18 bases between them. Germline lookup yields CDR1 MNHNS and CDR2 SASEGT.

There are many counts of this clonotype. The chain is built from TRBV20-1 and TRBJ1-4; D call uncertain. V lost 3 bases and J lost 8, with 7 bases in between. Germline values: CDR1 DFQATT, CDR2 SNEGSKA (reference sequence). The CDR3 loop spans 11 amino acids. CDR3 protein: CSASIREKLFF. DNA for the CDR3: TGCAGTGCTAGTATTCGAGAAAAACTGTTTTTT.

This clonotype has just a few counts. This rearrangement joins TRBV9 to TRBJ2-5; 8 bases are a match to TRBD1. Trimming cost V 4 bases and J 1 base; bases outside gene matches: 9. This CDR3 spans 16 amino acids. Per germline, CDR1 SGDLS and CDR2 YYNGEE. CDR3: CASSPRTGLTQETQYF. In DNA, the CDR3 is TGTGCCAGCAGCCCCCGGACAGGGTTAACCCAAGAGACCCAGTACTTC.

This clonotype occurred many times. CDR3: CASSPRTGVGYGYTF. CDR3 in DNA: TGTGCCAGCAGCCCTCGGACAGGGGTAGGCTATGGCTACACCTTC. This chain links TRBV4-2 with TRBJ1-2; 9 nucleotides align to TRBD1. The germline CDR1 and CDR2 sequences are LGHNA and YNFKEQ. Germline trimming cut 4 bases from V and 4 bases from J; bases unmatched to any gene: 7. The CDR3 is 15 residues long.

The chain recombines TRBV25-1 with TRBJ2-3; D uncertain. The ends were cut back, 1 base at V and 7 bases at J, with 12 bases in the middle. CDR3 length: 14 residues. Germline assignment: CDR1 MGHDK and CDR2 SYGVNS. The CDR3: CASSESNRPYTQYF. The CDR3 DNA follows: TGTGCCAGCAGTGAATCAAACCGCCCGTATACGCAGTATTTT.

The rearrangement uses TRBV29-1 and TRBJ2-2; 7 bases align to TRBD1. Germline values: CDR1 SQVTM, CDR2 ANQGSEA. The CDR3 extends over 15 amino acids. V lost 7 bases and J lost 0; bases outside the gene matches: 8. The CDR3 coding sequence is TGCAGCGCCATCCTCACAGGGGCGAACACCGGGGAGCTGTTTTTT. Amino acid sequence: CSAILTGANTGELFF.

This clonotype showed up just a few times. This chain joins TRBV10-3 and TRBJ2-7, with TRBD1 matching 10 bases. Unmatched junction bases numbered 6, after V lost 6 bases and J lost 1 base. CDR3 size: 15 residues. In germline, CDR1 is ENHRY, CDR2 SYGVKD. CDR3 in DNA: TGTGCCATCAGCGTCCGGGACAGGGGTTCCTACGAGCAGTACTTC. Translating gives CAISVRDRGSYEQYF.

The rearrangement uses TRBV3-1 and TRBJ1-2; 9 bases are a match to TRBD1. Germline assignment: CDR1 LGHDT and CDR2 YNNKEL (reference sequence). The J segment lost 1 base and the V segment lost 0 bases, leaving 15 bases of the junction unmatched. CDR3 length equals 20 residues. CDR3 in amino acids: CASSQEVSWDRELLNYGYTF. The CDR3 DNA sequence: TGTGCCAGCAGCCAAGAAGTGAGTTGGGACAGGGAGCTCCTTAACTATGGCTACACCTTC.

This clonotype was seen more than once but under ten times. The V and J genes are TRBV21-1 and TRBJ2-7; TRBD1 reflects the table's D call only, with no check against the DNA. TRBV21-1 is recorded as a pseudogene. The CDR3 is 14 amino acids. Written as DNA, the CDR3 is TGTGCCAGCAGCAAAGTAAAGGGGGCATACGAGCAGTACTTC. Protein sequence: CASSKVKGAYEQYF.

This chain links TRBV20-1 with TRBJ2-5; the D gene is possibly TRBD1 (5 bases). Germline V lookup: CDR1 DFQATT, CDR2 SNEGSKA (reference sequence). The germline V and J ends were trimmed by 1 base and 4 bases, with 10 bases remaining between them. The CDR3 has 13 amino acids. As DNA, the CDR3 is TGCAGTGCTAGAGCGACAGTTACAGAGACCCAGTACTTC. Its protein is CSARATVTETQYF.

Only one count was recorded for this clonotype. The V and J genes are TRBV4-2 and TRBJ2-7; 7 nucleotides line up with TRBD2. V trimming: 3 bases; J trimming: 6 bases; junction bases outside the gene matches: 8. The CDR3 covers 14 residues. Looked up from germline, CDR1 is LGHNA and CDR2 is YNFKEQ. The CDR3 DNA is TGTGCCAGCAGCCAGACTAGCTGGGCTCTCGAGCAGTACTTC. Translating it yields CASSQTSWALEQYF.

This sequence joins TRBV2 and TRBJ2-4, with D unclear. This CDR3 region has 14 residues. CDR1 is SNHLY and CDR2 is FYNNEI in the germline V gene. V lost 8 bases and J lost 0, with 11 bases in between. CDR3 in amino acids: CASLKGEAKNIQYF. The CDR3 bases are TGTGCCAGCTTGAAAGGTGAAGCCAAAAACATTCAGTACTTC. The complete variable domain, with remaining parts taken from reference TRBV2 and TRBJ2-4, reads EPEVTQTPSHQVTQMGQEVILRCVPISNHLYFYWYRQILGQKVEFLVSFYNNEISEKSEIFDDQFSVERPDGSNFTLKIRSTKLEDSAMYFCASLKGEAKNIQYFGAGTRLSVL.

The chain is built from TRBV20-1 and TRBJ2-5; the D is unclear. The germline CDR1 and CDR2 sequences are DFQATT and SNEGSKA (reference sequence). V was trimmed by 3 bases and J by 5 bases, leaving 4 bases between them. The CDR3 extends over 10 amino acids. DNA for the CDR3: TGCAGTGCTAGCGATGAGACCCAGTACTTC. Translation: CSASDETQYF.

The J gene is TRBJ2-1, the V gene TRBV12-3 or TRBV12-4, with 14 nucleotides matching TRBD2. This CDR3 is built from 16 residues. Trimming took 6 bases from V and 6 from J; bases not matched to a gene: 7. The CDR3 reads CASRSRLAGGRNEQFF. The DNA of the CDR3 is TGTGCCAGCAGGTCCCGACTAGCGGGGGGGCGCAATGAGCAGTTCTTC.

The chain uses TRBV6-1 and TRBJ1-1, with 8 bases identical to TRBD1. Germline values: CDR1 MNHNS, CDR2 SASEGT. The V segment lost 6 bases and the J segment 1 base; nucleotides outside the gene matches: 7. This CDR3 comprises 15 residues. The CDR3 coding sequence is TGTGCCAGCAGCCGACAGGGGCGGACGAACACTGAAGCTTTCTTT. The encoded protein is CASSRQGRTNTEAFF.

This clonotype was counted at least ten times. The chain combines TRBV12-3 or TRBV12-4 with TRBJ2-7, with 9 bases identical to TRBD1. After removal of 3 bases from V and 6 bases from J, the junction contained 6 bases not matched to a gene. The CDR3 extends over 14 amino acids. DNA for the CDR3: TGTGCCAGCAGTTTCGCGACAGGGGGTGGCGAGCAGTACTTC. Translation gives CASSFATGGGEQYF.

This chain connects TRBV6-1 to TRBJ2-7; 11 positions agree with TRBD1. This CDR3 contains 13 residues. Per the germline V gene, CDR1 is MNHNS and CDR2 is SASEGT. Trimming took 5 bases from V and 6 from J; bases not matched to a gene: 3. CDR3: CASSRTGGGEQYF. CDR3 in DNA: TGTGCCAGCAGTAGGACAGGGGGCGGCGAGCAGTACTTC.

CDR3 in DNA: TGTGCCAGCAGCTTGGTCCGTACGCAGTATTTT. Translating gives CASSLVRTQYF. The chain recombines TRBV5-5 with TRBJ2-3; D ambiguous. Between the trimmed V and J ends, which lost 0 bases and 8 bases, there was a span of 4 bases. CDR3 size: 11 residues. Looked up from germline, CDR1 is SGHKS and CDR2 is YYEKEE (reference sequence).

The chain joins TRBV20-1 to TRBJ2-5; TRBD2 agrees at 7 bases. With 3 bases clipped from V and 5 bases from J, the junction kept 12 bases outside the gene matches. Germline CDR1 is DFQATT and CDR2 is SNEGSKA (reference sequence). The CDR3 consists of 15 residues. This chain's CDR3 is CSASSSGILWETQYF. The CDR3, as DNA: TGCAGTGCTAGTTCTAGCGGTATCCTTTGGGAGACCCAGTACTTC.

The J gene is TRBJ1-5, the V gene TRBV10-3; a weak D match, TRBD1 (6 bases). Trimming removed 11 bases at V and 4 bases at J, with 18 bases between. CDR3 length equals 14 residues. Looked up from germline, CDR1 is ENHRY and CDR2 is SYGVKD. CDR3 sequence: CAAAAQGLNQPQHF. The CDR3 DNA reads TGTGCCGCCGCCGCGCAGGGGTTAAATCAGCCCCAGCATTTT.

This chain joins TRBV20-1 and TRBJ2-1; 11 bases line up with TRBD2. Germline lookup yields CDR1 DFQATT and CDR2 SNEGSKA (reference sequence). V shed 3 bases, J shed 2 bases, and the junction held 6 bases outside the gene matches. CDR3 length: 16 residues. CDR3 DNA: TGCAGTGCTAGCCCTTGGACTAGCGGGCCCTACAATGAGCAGTTCTTC. This encodes CSASPWTSGPYNEQFF.

The chain links TRBV5-1 to TRBJ2-5; D not certain. The V gene lost 0 bases and the J gene lost 0 bases, with 9 bases spanning the gap. Germline assignment: CDR1 SGHRS and CDR2 YFSETQ. CDR3 length: 15 amino acids. The CDR3 sequence: CASSLAGEYQETQYF. CDR3 in DNA: TGCGCCAGCAGCTTGGCCGGCGAGTACCAAGAGACCCAGTACTTC. Full variable domain (rest looked up from reference TRBV5-1 and TRBJ2-5): KAGVTQTPRYLIKTRGQQVTLSCSPISGHRSVSWYQQTPGQGLQFLFEYFSETQRNKGNFPGRFSGRQFSNSRSEMNVSTLELGDSALYLCASSLAGEYQETQYFGPGTRLLVL.

This clonotype was seen only a few times. The chain carries TRBV5-1 and TRBJ2-3; perhaps TRBD1 as D (6 bases). The V gene's germline CDR1 is SGHRS and CDR2 YFSETQ. There are 14 residues in the CDR3. V dropped 3 bases and J dropped 6 bases, with 14 bases sitting between them. In DNA, the CDR3 is TGCGCCAGCAGCTCTCAGGGGTGGTCGGATACGCAGTATTTT. This codes for CASSSQGWSDTQYF.

DNA for the CDR3: TGTGCCAGCAGCCATGAGACTAGCGGGAGGTACACAGATACGCAGTATTTT. Translating gives CASSHETSGRYTDTQYF. This chain joins TRBV3-1 and TRBJ2-3; 13 bases map to TRBD2. V dropped 3 bases and J dropped 2; count of bases not matched to a gene: 5. There are 17 residues in the CDR3. Looked up from germline, CDR1 is LGHDT and CDR2 is YNNKEL (reference sequence).

V usage is TRBV5-1 and J usage is TRBJ1-1; tentative D call: TRBD1 (6 bases). Trimming left V 0 bases short and J 1 base short, with 16 bases between. Per the germline V gene, CDR1 is SGHRS and CDR2 is YFSETQ. The CDR3 totals 17 residues. CDR3 bases: TGCGCCAGCAGCTTGGAAGTAATAGGGACATCGAACACTGAAGCTTTCTTT. Protein sequence: CASSLEVIGTSNTEAFF.

The CDR3 nucleotides read TGTGCCTGGAGTTCCGGACTAGCAAATGAGCAGTTCTTC. Protein product: CAWSSGLANEQFF. This chain joins TRBV30 and TRBJ2-1; TRBD2 matches 8 bases. Trimming at V came to 2 bases and at J to 7 bases, leaving 4 bases not matched to a gene. Germline V gene sequence: CDR1 GTSNPN, CDR2 SVGIG (reference sequence). This CDR3 region has 13 residues. Drawing the rest from reference TRBV30 and TRBJ2-1, the complete variable domain is SQTIHQWPATLVQPVGSPLSLECTVEGTSNPNLYWYRQAAGRGLQLLFYSVGIGQISSEVPQNLSASRPQDRQFILSSKKLLLSDSGFYLCAWSSGLANEQFFGPGTRLTVL.

This clonotype was counted a few times. The chain is built from TRBV5-1 and TRBJ2-7; D gene uncertain. This CDR3 has 14 amino acids. Trimming took 0 bases from V and 1 from J, leaving 8 bases between them. CDR1 SGHRS and CDR2 YFSETQ come from the germline V gene. The CDR3 DNA reads TGCGCCAGCAGCTTGGGGACGGAATCCTACGAGCAGTACTTC. Protein sequence: CASSLGTESYEQYF. Full variable domain (outside the CDR3, taken from reference TRBV5-1 and TRBJ2-7): KAGVTQTPRYLIKTRGQQVTLSCSPISGHRSVSWYQQTPGQGLQFLFEYFSETQRNKGNFPGRFSGRQFSNSRSEMNVSTLELGDSALYLCASSLGTESYEQYFGPGTRLTVT.

The chain is built from TRBV6-1 and TRBJ2-1, with D uncertain. The CDR3 covers 13 residues. The V gene's germline CDR1 is MNHNS and CDR2 SASEGT. The V end was cut by 8 bases, the J end by 7 bases, with 15 bases between. The CDR3 loop is CASSQVLGNEQFF. The CDR3 coding sequence is TGTGCCAGCTCCCAAGTCTTGGGTAATGAGCAGTTCTTC.

At least ten counts were recorded for this clonotype. V is TRBV29-1 and J is TRBJ2-5; D may be TRBD2 (5 bases). This CDR3 region has 13 residues. V lost 6 bases to trimming and J lost 2 bases, with 13 bases between them. Looked up from germline, CDR1 is SQVTM and CDR2 is ANQGSEA. Here the CDR3 DNA reads TGCAGCGTCGCTGGACTCCCGCAAGAGACCCAGTACTTC. This codes for CSVAGLPQETQYF. Drawing the rest from reference TRBV29-1 and TRBJ2-5, the complete variable domain is SAVISQKPSRDICQRGTSLTIQCQVDSQVTMMFWYRQQPGQSLTLIATANQGSEATYESGFVIDKFPISRPNLTFSTLTVSNMSPEDSSIYLCSVAGLPQETQYFGPGTRLLVL.